Each of the 8 T cell receptor beta chains below was sequenced from the same sample in a study of CD8+ T cells in alopecia areata. RNA extraction was followed by reverse transcription into cDNA, which acted as the sequencing template. Only in-frame clones appear in the TCRdb table, and some are missing; sequencing was by immunoSEQ multiplex PCR. The sample holds around 140,000 clones; over 80% are singletons and the top ten take approximately 15%. Sequenced here: CD8+ T cells sorted from blood, sampled at week 0. The receptors derive from a human donor with alopecia areata.

The chain employs TRBV7-2 and TRBJ2-1; D unresolved. The germline V and J ends were trimmed by 3 bases and 0 bases, with 18 bases remaining between them. The CDR3 has 18 amino acids. Germline CDR1 reads SGHTA; CDR2 reads FQGNSA. The CDR3 protein is CASSLTTPYQSSYNEQFF. In DNA form, the CDR3 reads TGTGCCAGCAGCTTGACGACCCCCTACCAGAGCTCCTACAATGAGCAGTTCTTC. Based on the CDR3 plus reference TRBV7-2 and TRBJ2-1, the full variable domain is GAGVSQSPSNKVTEKGKDVELRCDPISGHTALYWYRQSLGQGLEFLIYFQGNSAPDKSGLPSDRFSAERTGGSVSTLTIQRTQQEDSAVYLCASSLTTPYQSSYNEQFFGPGTRLTVL.

This clone was picked up one time. V gene TRBV14 combines with J gene TRBJ2-1; D is possibly TRBD2 (5 bases). CDR3 length: 15 residues. CDR1 is SGHDN and CDR2 is FVKESK in the germline V gene. The germline V and J ends were trimmed by 0 bases and 3 bases, with 9 bases remaining between them. The DNA of the CDR3 is TGTGCCAGCAGCCAAGAGTTTACTAGCTACAATGAGCAGTTCTTC. Protein sequence: CASSQEFTSYNEQFF.

The rearrangement links TRBV15 to TRBJ2-3; the match to TRBD2 covers 11 bases. V shed 0 bases, J shed 4 bases, and the junction held 6 bases outside the gene matches. This CDR3 comprises 17 residues. Germline V gives CDR1 LNHNV, CDR2 YYDKDF (reference sequence). CDR3: CATSRDLTSGSPDTQYF. CDR3 nucleotides: TGTGCCACCAGCAGAGATCTCACTAGCGGGAGCCCAGATACGCAGTATTTT.

The rearrangement uses TRBV4-1 and TRBJ2-4, with a possible D match to TRBD1 (5 bases). This CDR3 is 12 amino acids long. CDR1 is MGHRA, CDR2 YSYEKL, per germline. V dropped 8 bases and J dropped 3 bases, with 8 bases sitting between them. This CDR3 is CASADIKNIQYF. CDR3 sequence (DNA): TGCGCCAGCGCGGACATCAAAAACATTCAGTACTTC.

V gene TRBV27 combines with J gene TRBJ2-5; D is uncertain. The length of the CDR3 is 10 residues. V was trimmed by 6 bases and J by 3 bases, leaving 2 bases between them. Germline V gene sequence: CDR1 MNHEY, CDR2 SMNVEV (reference sequence). The CDR3 reads CASSEETQYF. CDR3 in DNA: TGTGCCAGCAGCGAAGAGACCCAGTACTTC.

This clone was counted once. This chain uses TRBV7-2 with TRBJ2-7, with 12 bases matching TRBD2. The V gene's germline CDR1 is SGHTA and CDR2 FQGNSA. The CDR3 contains 19 residues. V dropped 1 base and J dropped 4; count of bases not matched to a gene: 14. CDR3 in DNA: TGTGCCAGCAGCTTAGTTGGGCTGTCGGGGCTAGCGGGAGGGTACGAGCAGTACTTC. The encoded protein is CASSLVGLSGLAGGYEQYF.

The chain carries TRBV7-9 and TRBJ2-2; D gene uncertain. The CDR3 spans 14 residues. Germline V gene data show CDR1 as SEHNR and CDR2 as FQNEAQ (reference sequence). Trimming shortened V by 1 base and J by 4 bases, and 7 bases separated the two germline ends. The DNA of the CDR3 is TGTGCCAGCAGCTTAGTAGTAAGCACCGGGGAGCTGTTTTTT. Protein sequence: CASSLVVSTGELFF.

J is TRBJ2-7 and V is TRBV6-1, with unresolved D. The V and J ends lost 10 bases and 1 base respectively, with 14 bases between them. CDR1 is MNHNS and CDR2 is SASEGT in the germline V gene. The CDR3 has 13 residues. Written as DNA, the CDR3 is TGTGCCACCGCCGTCGATGGGTCCTACGAGCAGTACTTC. This encodes CATAVDGSYEQYF.